The 25 T cell receptor beta chains presented below share a single source sample, sequenced in a study of blood T cell repertoires in COVID-19. Method: immunoSEQ multiplex PCR; TCRdb's copy keeps in-frame clones and lacks some. The sample lists about 200,000 clones; around four fifths were seen once. Sequenced: PBMCs or T cells enriched from blood (not recorded which). These receptors were taken from a man in his forties who had recovered from COVID-19.

The chain couples TRBV4-3 to TRBJ2-2, with D hard to call. Germline V gene sequence: CDR1 LGHNA, CDR2 YSLEER. There are 14 residues in the CDR3. Trimming cost V 0 bases and J 7 bases, with 9 bases left between them. The CDR3 is CASSQESVGGELFF. The CDR3 DNA follows: TGCGCCAGCAGCCAAGAATCGGTTGGCGGGGAGCTGTTTTTT.

J is TRBJ2-2 and V is TRBV30; TRBD1 matches 7 bases. V dropped 4 bases and J dropped 4; count of bases not matched to a gene: 9. The CDR3 consists of 15 residues. Germline CDR1 GTSNPN, CDR2 SVGIG (reference sequence). This chain's CDR3 is CAWKGRDRATGELFF. In DNA, the CDR3 is TGTGCCTGGAAAGGGCGCGACAGGGCCACCGGGGAGCTGTTTTTT.

This clone appeared a single time. CDR3 nucleotide sequence: TGTGCCAGCAGTACCGGGACAGTGAACACCGGGGAGCTGTTTTTT. Its protein is CASSTGTVNTGELFF. The chain employs TRBV6-5 and TRBJ2-2; 7 nucleotides agree with TRBD1. V was pared by 5 bases and J by 1 base, with 4 bases of the junction left unmatched. Germline CDR1 and CDR2: MNHEY and SVGAGI. The CDR3 is 15 residues long.

J is TRBJ2-5 and V is TRBV30; 11 positions agree with TRBD2. This CDR3 is 16 amino acids long. Germline V gene sequence: CDR1 GTSNPN, CDR2 SVGIG (reference sequence). The V and J ends lost 0 bases and 9 bases, in that order; junction bases with no gene match: 12. In DNA, the CDR3 is TGTGCCTGGAGTGTACCCGGACTAGCGGGTGGGGCGGCCCAGTACTTC. This sequence encodes CAWSVPGLAGGAAQYF.

This chain uses TRBV5-1 with TRBJ2-1; 9 nucleotides match TRBD2. Germline CDR1 reads SGHRS; CDR2 reads YFSETQ. The CDR3 extends over 17 amino acids. With V trimmed by 1 base and J by 4 bases, 9 bases remained unmatched. The CDR3 spells CASSLRTSGGNYNEQFF. DNA of the CDR3: TGCGCCAGCAGCTTGCGCACCAGCGGGGGGAATTACAATGAGCAGTTCTTC.

This chain connects TRBV5-1 to TRBJ2-1; the D gene is possibly TRBD2 (6 bases). V dropped 2 bases and J dropped 0 bases, with 9 bases sitting between them. CDR3 length equals 15 residues. Germline CDR1 and CDR2: SGHRS and YFSETQ. The CDR3 DNA sequence: TGCGCCAGCAGCTTTGCAGCGGGCTCCTACAATGAGCAGTTCTTC. It encodes CASSFAAGSYNEQFF.

The gene calls are TRBV6-5 and TRBJ2-5; 7 bases line up with TRBD1. V lost 5 bases, J lost 4 bases, and 4 bases stayed unmatched. The CDR3 is 13 residues long. In germline, CDR1 is MNHEY, CDR2 SVGAGI. The CDR3 region is CASSTGVGETQYF. As DNA, the CDR3 is TGTGCCAGCAGTACAGGGGTTGGAGAGACCCAGTACTTC.

There are many counts of this clone. The chain couples TRBV7-8 to TRBJ1-5; a possible D gene is TRBD1 (5 bases). Germline V gene lookup returns CDR1 SGHVS and CDR2 FQNEAQ. With 1 base removed from V and 5 bases from J, the gap between germline ends came to 9 bases. The CDR3 spans 14 residues. CDR3 in DNA: TGTGCCAGCAGCTTAGGGACAAGGTATCAGCCCCAGCATTTT. Amino acid sequence: CASSLGTRYQPQHF.

V gene TRBV27 combines with J gene TRBJ2-1; TRBD1 matches at 11 bases. Germline values: CDR1 MNHEY, CDR2 SMNVEV (reference sequence). The CDR3 has 16 amino acids. After removal of 5 bases from V and 7 bases from J, the junction contained 10 bases not matched to a gene. The CDR3 DNA reads as TGTGCCAGCAGTGCATGGACAGGGGGCGGTAAAAATGAGCAGTTCTTC. It yields the protein CASSAWTGGGKNEQFF.

V and J are TRBV9 and TRBJ2-3; D unclear. The CDR3 length is 14 residues. V was shortened by 2 bases and J by 3 bases, with 10 bases between the two germline ends. Germline V gene sequence: CDR1 SGDLS, CDR2 YYNGEE. CDR3 nucleotides: TGTGCCAGCAGCGTCGGCTCAGGAACAGATACGCAGTATTTT. Translated, it gives CASSVGSGTDTQYF.

V usage is TRBV30 and J usage is TRBJ1-4, with D uncertain. CDR3 length: 12 amino acids. The ends were cut back, 3 bases at V and 6 bases at J, with 8 bases in the middle. Germline V lookup: CDR1 GTSNPN, CDR2 SVGIG (reference sequence). CDR3 coding DNA: TGTGCCTGGAGCGAAGAGGATGAAAAACTGTTTTTT. Encoded protein: CAWSEEDEKLFF.

The V call is TRBV6-5, the J call TRBJ1-6, with D perhaps TRBD1 (5 bases). The germline V gene has CDR1 MNHEY and CDR2 SVGAGI. The V and J ends lost 2 bases and 10 bases respectively, with 15 bases between them. The CDR3 has 15 amino acids. CDR3 sequence: CASSYESGVRSPLHF. The CDR3, as DNA: TGTGCCAGCAGTTACGAGTCGGGGGTAAGGTCACCCCTCCACTTT.

This sequence joins TRBV18 and TRBJ2-1, with TRBD2 matching over 9 bases. Germline trimming cut 6 bases from V and 9 bases from J; bases unmatched to any gene: 9. The CDR3 covers 14 residues. Germline V gene lookup returns CDR1 KGHSH and CDR2 LQKENI. In DNA, the CDR3 is TGTGCCAGCTCTCCCTCTAGCGGGACCGGTGAGCAGTTCTTC. It encodes CASSPSSGTGEQFF.

The chain links TRBV11-2 to TRBJ2-5, with TRBD1 matching over 9 bases. Germline CDR1 is SGHAT and CDR2 is FQNNGV. There are 15 residues in the CDR3. V lost 4 bases, J lost 5 bases, and 8 bases stayed unmatched. CDR3 in DNA: TGTGCCAGCAGCTGGTCGACAGGGGGAAAGGAGACCCAGTACTTC. Translated: CASSWSTGGKETQYF. The entire variable domain, with the rest obtained from reference TRBV11-2 and TRBJ2-5, is as follows: EAGVAQSPRYKIIEKRQSVAFWCNPISGHATLYWYQQILGQGPKLLIQFQNNGVVDDSQLPKDRFSAERLKGVDSTLKIQPAKLEDSAVYLCASSWSTGGKETQYFGPGTRLLVL.

This chain links TRBV19 with TRBJ1-1, with D perhaps TRBD1 (5 bases). Germline assignment: CDR1 LNHDA and CDR2 SQIVND (reference sequence). This CDR3 has 14 amino acids. V gave up 1 base and J gave up 2 bases, with 8 bases separating them. The CDR3 is CASSIGQGNTEAFF. CDR3 coding DNA: TGTGCCAGTAGTATAGGGCAGGGAAACACTGAAGCTTTCTTT.

The chain uses TRBV28 and TRBJ1-1; possible D gene TRBD1, 5 bases. Germline V gene lookup returns CDR1 MDHEN and CDR2 SYDVKM. The CDR3 spans 13 residues. Trimming pared 8 bases from V and 5 bases from J, leaving 15 bases between. The DNA for the CDR3 is TGTGCCAGCTTAAGACAGTCTAGGACTGAAGCTTTCTTT. Translating gives CASLRQSRTEAFF.

The sample holds a few counts of this clone. The CDR3 spells CATSDLASNQPQHF. CDR3 sequence (DNA): TGTGCCACCAGTGATTTAGCTAGCAATCAGCCCCAGCATTTT. The gene calls are TRBV24-1 and TRBJ1-5; D gene uncertain. Trimming removed 1 base at V and 0 bases at J, with 3 bases between. CDR1 KGHDR and CDR2 SFDVKD come from the germline V gene. The CDR3 is 14 residues long.

The chain's CDR3 is CASSLAAANTEAFF. The CDR3 DNA reads TGCGCCAGCAGCTTGGCCGCGGCGAACACTGAAGCTTTCTTT. The V call is TRBV5-1, the J call TRBJ1-1; no clear D. Trimming stripped 0 bases from V and 1 base from J, with 7 bases between. The germline gives CDR1 SGHRS, CDR2 YFSETQ. The CDR3 loop spans 14 amino acids.

The table lists this clone with a count of one. V and J are TRBV3-1 (or the pseudogene TRBV3-2) and TRBJ1-2, with D maybe TRBD1 (6 bases). There are 16 residues in the CDR3. In germline, CDR1 is LGHDT, CDR2 YNNKEL (reference sequence). Trimming shortened V by 0 bases and J by 2 bases, and 13 bases separated the two germline ends. The CDR3 sequence is CASSQDWRGLNYGYTF. CDR3 coding DNA: TGTGCCAGCAGCCAAGATTGGCGGGGGCTAAACTATGGCTACACCTTC.

The chain uses TRBV2 and TRBJ2-1; 11 nucleotides line up with TRBD2. Per germline, CDR1 SNHLY and CDR2 FYNNEI. There are 16 residues in the CDR3. Trimming cost V 6 bases and J 5 bases; bases outside gene matches: 9. This CDR3 reads CASRAGLAVLNNEQFF. The CDR3 nucleotides are TGTGCCAGCAGAGCGGGACTAGCGGTCCTAAACAATGAGCAGTTCTTC.

The rearrangement joins TRBV14 to TRBJ1-4; TRBD1 is a possible D gene (6 bases). Trimming took off 0 bases at V and 0 bases at J, with 17 bases between the two ends. The CDR3 spans 19 residues. Germline CDR1 is SGHDN and CDR2 is FVKESK. CDR3 protein: CASSQDALDRYATNEKLFF. DNA for the CDR3: TGTGCCAGCAGCCAAGATGCACTGGACAGATACGCAACTAATGAAAAACTGTTTTTT. The full variable domain, rest sourced from reference TRBV14 and TRBJ1-4, is EAGVTQFPSHSVIEKGQTVTLRCDPISGHDNLYWYRRVMGKEIKFLLHFVKESKQDESGMPNNRFLAERTGGTYSTLKVQPAELEDSGVYFCASSQDALDRYATNEKLFFGSGTQLSVL.

This chain uses TRBV5-5 with TRBJ1-5, with TRBD1 as a possible D gene (5 bases). CDR1 and CDR2 from the germline V gene are SGHKS and YYEKEE (reference sequence). Trimming pared 2 bases from V and 0 bases from J, leaving 12 bases between. The CDR3 consists of 16 residues. The CDR3 nucleotides read TGTGCCAGCAGCTTTGGGGCAGGCAATAGCAATCAGCCCCAGCATTTT. It codes for CASSFGAGNSNQPQHF.

The V call is TRBV28, the J call TRBJ1-1; 8 nucleotides align to TRBD1. CDR3 length: 14 residues. Germline V gene sequence: CDR1 MDHEN, CDR2 SYDVKM. The V segment lost 7 bases and the J segment 4 bases; nucleotides outside the gene matches: 8. CDR3 loop: CASISGGVVTEAFF. The DNA for the CDR3 is TGTGCCAGCATTTCAGGGGGCGTCGTCACTGAAGCTTTCTTT.

This rearrangement joins TRBV3-1 (or the pseudogene TRBV3-2) to TRBJ2-7; 9 nucleotides align to TRBD2. From germline, CDR1 is LGHDT and CDR2 YNNKEL (reference sequence). The CDR3 sequence is 15 residues long. V was pared by 3 bases and J by 12 bases, with 15 bases of the junction left unmatched. CDR3 nucleotides: TGTGCCAGCAGCCAGGTGGGAGGTAGCGGGAGCCGGATGTACTTC. Amino acid sequence: CASSQVGGSGSRMYF.

The chain couples TRBV15 to TRBJ2-3; D is possibly TRBD1 (5 bases). CDR3 length: 14 residues. The germline V gene encodes CDR1 LNHNV and CDR2 YYDKDF (reference sequence). The V and J ends lost 6 bases and 0 bases respectively, with 10 bases between them. This CDR3 reads CATSNQGSTDTQYF. CDR3 sequence (DNA): TGTGCCACCAGTAACCAGGGAAGCACAGATACGCAGTATTTT.